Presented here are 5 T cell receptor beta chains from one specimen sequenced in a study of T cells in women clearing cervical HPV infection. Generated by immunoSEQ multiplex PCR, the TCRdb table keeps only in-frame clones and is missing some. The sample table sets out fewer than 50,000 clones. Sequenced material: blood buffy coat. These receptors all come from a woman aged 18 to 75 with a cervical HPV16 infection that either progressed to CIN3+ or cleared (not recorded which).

This CDR3 reads CASSGSAGYNTEAFF. Partial CDR3 DNA: TGCGCCAGCAGCGGAAGTGCAGGGTATAACACTGAA. V gene TRBV4-1 combines with J gene TRBJ1-1, with D possibly matching TRBD1 (5 bases). Sequencing ends 3 residues short of the CDR3 end; the germline J gene provides the rest. The CDR3 consists of 15 residues. CDR1 MGHRA and CDR2 YSYEKL come from the germline V gene. Trimming shortened V by 5 bases and J by 2 bases, and 15 bases separated the two germline ends.

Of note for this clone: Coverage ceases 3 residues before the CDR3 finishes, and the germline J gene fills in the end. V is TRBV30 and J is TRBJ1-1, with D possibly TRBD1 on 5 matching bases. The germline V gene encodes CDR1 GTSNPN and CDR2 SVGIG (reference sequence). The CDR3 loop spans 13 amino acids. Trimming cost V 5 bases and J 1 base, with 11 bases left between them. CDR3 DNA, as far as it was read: TGTGCCTGGGACCTGACAGAGAACACTGAA. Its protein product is CAWDLTENTE. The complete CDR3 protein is CAWDLTENTEAFF. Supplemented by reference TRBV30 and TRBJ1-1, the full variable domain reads SQTIHQWPATLVQPVGSPLSLECTVEGTSNPNLYWYRQAAGRGLQLLFYSVGIGQISSEVPQNLSASRPQDRQFILSSKKLLLSDSGFYLCAWDLTENTEAFFGQGTRLTVV.

Incomplete CDR3 DNA: TGTGCCAGCAGCTTTGGACAGTTGGTCGTCGAG. Its translation is CASSFGQLVVE. The full CDR3 protein is CASSFGQLVVEQYF. The J gene is TRBJ2-7, the V gene TRBV11-2, with a weak D call TRBD1 (6 bases). Coverage ceases 3 residues before the CDR3 finishes, and the germline J gene fills in the end. Germline loops: CDR1 SGHAT, CDR2 FQNNGV. V was cut by 3 bases and J by 6 bases, with 15 bases left in between. CDR3 length: 14 residues. Supplemented by reference TRBV11-2 and TRBJ2-7, the full variable domain reads EAGVAQSPRYKIIEKRQSVAFWCNPISGHATLYWYQQILGQGPKLLIQFQNNGVVDDSQLPKDRFSAERLKGVDSTLKIQPAKLEDSAVYLCASSFGQLVVEQYFGPGTRLTVT.

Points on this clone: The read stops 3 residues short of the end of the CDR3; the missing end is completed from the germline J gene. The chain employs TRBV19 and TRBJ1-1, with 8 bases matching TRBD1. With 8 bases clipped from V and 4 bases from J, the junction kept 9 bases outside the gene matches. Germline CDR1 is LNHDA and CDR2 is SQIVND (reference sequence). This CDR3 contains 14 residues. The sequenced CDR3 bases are TGTGCCAGTCGCCCCCAGGGGGCGGGCACTGAA. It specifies CASRPQGAGTE. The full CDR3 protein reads CASRPQGAGTEAFF.

CDR3 bases read: TGTGCCAGCAGCCTAACTAGCTCCTACAATGAG. Protein product: CASSLTSSYNE. Given in full, the CDR3 is CASSLTSSYNEQFF. The chain is built from TRBV7-9 and TRBJ2-1, with D tentatively TRBD2 (5 bases). The read ends 3 residues before the CDR3 terminus; that terminus is restored from the germline J gene. Germline values: CDR1 SEHNR, CDR2 FQNEAQ (reference sequence). V was pared by 5 bases and J by 0 bases, with 8 bases between. The CDR3 sequence is 14 residues long.